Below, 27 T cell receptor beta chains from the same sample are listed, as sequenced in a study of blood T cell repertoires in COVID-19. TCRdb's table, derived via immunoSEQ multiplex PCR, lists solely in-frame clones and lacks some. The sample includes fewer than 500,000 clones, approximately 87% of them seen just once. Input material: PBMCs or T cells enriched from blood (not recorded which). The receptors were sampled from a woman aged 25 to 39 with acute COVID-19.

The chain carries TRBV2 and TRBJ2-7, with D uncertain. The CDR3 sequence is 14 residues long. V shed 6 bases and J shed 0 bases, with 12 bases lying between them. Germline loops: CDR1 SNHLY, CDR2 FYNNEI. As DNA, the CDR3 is TGTGCCAGCAGGCGGCTCAGAAGCTCCTACGAGCAGTACTTC. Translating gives CASRRLRSSYEQYF.

In DNA form, the CDR3 reads TGTGCCAGCAGCGCAGGGGGTGCGGGCTACACCTTC. This encodes CASSAGGAGYTF. V usage is TRBV5-6 and J usage is TRBJ1-2, with 7 nucleotides matching TRBD1. Germline CDR1 SGHDT, CDR2 YYEEEE. CDR3 length equals 12 residues. With 4 bases clipped from V and 8 bases from J, the junction kept 5 bases outside the gene matches.

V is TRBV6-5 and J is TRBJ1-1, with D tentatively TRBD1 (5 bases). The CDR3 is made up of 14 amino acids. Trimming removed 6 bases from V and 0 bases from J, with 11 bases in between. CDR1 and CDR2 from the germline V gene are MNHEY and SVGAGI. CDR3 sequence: CASRFAGMNTEAFF. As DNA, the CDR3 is TGTGCCAGCAGATTCGCAGGGATGAACACTGAAGCTTTCTTT.

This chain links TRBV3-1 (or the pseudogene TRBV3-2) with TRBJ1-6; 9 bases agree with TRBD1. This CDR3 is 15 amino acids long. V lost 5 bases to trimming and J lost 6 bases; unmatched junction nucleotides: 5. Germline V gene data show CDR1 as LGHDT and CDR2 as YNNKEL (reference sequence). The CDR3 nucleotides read TGTGCCAGCAGCGCACGGACAGGGGCTAATTCACCCCTCCACTTT. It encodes CASSARTGANSPLHF.

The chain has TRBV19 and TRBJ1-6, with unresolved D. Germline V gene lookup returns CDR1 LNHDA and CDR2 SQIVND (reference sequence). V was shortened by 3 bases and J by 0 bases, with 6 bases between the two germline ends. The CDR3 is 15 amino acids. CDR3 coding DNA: TGTGCCAGTAGTATTACGAGCTCCTATAATTCACCCCTCCACTTT. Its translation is CASSITSSYNSPLHF.

DNA of the CDR3: TGTGCCTGGATTCAAAAGGGGGGGACAGGGTTGGCCGGGGAGCTGTTTTTT. Translated: CAWIQKGGTGLAGELFF. V gene TRBV30 combines with J gene TRBJ2-2, with 9 bases fitting TRBD1. The germline V gene encodes CDR1 GTSNPN and CDR2 SVGIG (reference sequence). The CDR3 spans 17 residues. With 4 bases clipped from V and 6 bases from J, the junction kept 15 bases outside the gene matches.

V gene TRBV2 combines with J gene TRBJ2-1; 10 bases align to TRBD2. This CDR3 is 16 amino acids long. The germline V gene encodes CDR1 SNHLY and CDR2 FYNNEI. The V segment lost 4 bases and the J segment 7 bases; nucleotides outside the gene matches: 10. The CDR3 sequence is CASSAARSGGANEQFF. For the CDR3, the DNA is TGTGCCAGCAGTGCGGCGCGAAGCGGGGGGGCGAATGAGCAGTTCTTC.

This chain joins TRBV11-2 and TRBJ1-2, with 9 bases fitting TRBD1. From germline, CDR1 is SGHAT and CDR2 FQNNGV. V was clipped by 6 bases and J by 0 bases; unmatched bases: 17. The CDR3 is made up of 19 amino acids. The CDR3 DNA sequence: TGTGCCAGCAGTTCCGAACCCGGGACAGGGTACATAGCTAACTATGGCTACACCTTC. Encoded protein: CASSSEPGTGYIANYGYTF.

CDR3 bases: TGTGCCAGCAGCCAAGGCTTGGGGGGGTATGAAAAACTGTTTTTT. Translating it yields CASSQGLGGYEKLFF. This chain joins TRBV7-9 and TRBJ1-4, with D maybe TRBD1 (5 bases). The CDR3 covers 15 residues. Germline V gene sequence: CDR1 SEHNR, CDR2 FQNEAQ (reference sequence). V gave up 5 bases and J gave up 6 bases, with 16 bases separating them.

This CDR3 reads CASNQGGGSPLHF. The CDR3 region has the DNA TGTGCCAGCAACCAAGGGGGGGGTTCACCCCTCCACTTT. This chain joins TRBV7-6 and TRBJ1-6, with D perhaps TRBD1 (6 bases). The V end lost 7 bases, the J end lost 9 bases, and 13 bases lay between the germline ends. Germline V lookup: CDR1 SGHVS, CDR2 FNYEAQ. The CDR3 runs to 13 residues. Complete variable domain (other parts from reference TRBV7-6 and TRBJ1-6): GAGVSQSPRYKVTKRGQDVALRCDPISGHVSLYWYRQALGQGPEFLTYFNYEAQQDKSGLPNDRFSAERPEGSISTLTIQRTEQRDSAMYRCASNQGGGSPLHFGNGTRLTVT.

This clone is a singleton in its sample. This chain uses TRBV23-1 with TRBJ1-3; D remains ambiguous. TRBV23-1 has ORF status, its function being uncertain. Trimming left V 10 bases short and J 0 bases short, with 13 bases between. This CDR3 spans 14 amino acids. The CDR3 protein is CAIPRGCSGNTIYF. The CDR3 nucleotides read TGCGCCATCCCGCGCGGGTGCTCTGGAAACACCATATATTTT.

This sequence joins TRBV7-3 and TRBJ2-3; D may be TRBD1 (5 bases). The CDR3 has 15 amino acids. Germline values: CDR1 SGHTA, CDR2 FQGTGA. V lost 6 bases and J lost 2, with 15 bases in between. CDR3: CASSNSGSNTDTQYF. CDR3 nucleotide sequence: TGTGCCAGCAGTAACTCAGGGTCCAACACAGATACGCAGTATTTT.

The CDR3 reads CASRERGYNENTEAFF. The CDR3 bases are TGCGCCAGCAGAGAAAGGGGTTATAATGAGAACACTGAAGCTTTCTTT. V and J are TRBV5-1 and TRBJ1-1, with D perhaps TRBD1 (5 bases). Trimming stripped 5 bases from V and 1 base from J, with 18 bases between. CDR1 SGHRS and CDR2 YFSETQ come from the germline V gene. The CDR3 contains 16 residues.

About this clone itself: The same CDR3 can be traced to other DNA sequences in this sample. The CDR3 sequence is CASSPGGYEQYF. In nucleotides, the CDR3 is TGTGCCAGCAGCCCGGGGGGCTACGAGCAGTACTTC. The chain carries TRBV2 and TRBJ2-7; 7 bases match TRBD2. CDR3 size: 12 residues. The V segment lost 6 bases and the J segment 3 bases; nucleotides outside the gene matches: 2. CDR1 is SNHLY and CDR2 is FYNNEI in the germline V gene.

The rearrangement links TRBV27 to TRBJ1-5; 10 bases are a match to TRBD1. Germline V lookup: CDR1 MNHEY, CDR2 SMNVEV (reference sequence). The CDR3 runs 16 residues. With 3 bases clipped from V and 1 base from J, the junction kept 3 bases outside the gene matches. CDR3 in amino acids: CASSLGTGASNQPQHF. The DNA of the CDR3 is TGTGCCAGCAGTTTGGGGACAGGGGCAAGCAATCAGCCCCAGCATTTT.

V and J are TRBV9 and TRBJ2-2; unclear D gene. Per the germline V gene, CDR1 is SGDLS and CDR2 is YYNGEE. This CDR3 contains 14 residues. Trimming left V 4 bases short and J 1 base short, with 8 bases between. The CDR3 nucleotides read TGTGCCAGCAGCCCACGACAGAACACCGGGGAGCTGTTTTTT. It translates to CASSPRQNTGELFF.

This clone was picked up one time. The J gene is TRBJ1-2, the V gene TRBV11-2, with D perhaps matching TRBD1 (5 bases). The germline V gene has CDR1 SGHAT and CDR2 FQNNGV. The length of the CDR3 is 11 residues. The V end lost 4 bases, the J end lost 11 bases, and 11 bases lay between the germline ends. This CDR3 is CASSSAGRYTF. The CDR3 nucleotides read TGTGCCAGCAGCTCGGCGGGACGATACACCTTC.

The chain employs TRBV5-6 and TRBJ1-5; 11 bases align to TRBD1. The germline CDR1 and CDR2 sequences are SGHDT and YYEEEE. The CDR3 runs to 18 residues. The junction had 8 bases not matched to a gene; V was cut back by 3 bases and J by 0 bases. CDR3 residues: CASSSRDRGSYSNQPQHF. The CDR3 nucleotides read TGTGCCAGCAGCTCCCGGGACAGGGGGTCCTATAGCAATCAGCCCCAGCATTTT.

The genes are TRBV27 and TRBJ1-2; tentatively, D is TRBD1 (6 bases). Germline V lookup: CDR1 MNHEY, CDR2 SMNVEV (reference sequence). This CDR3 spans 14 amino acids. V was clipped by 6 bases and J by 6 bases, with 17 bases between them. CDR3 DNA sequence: TGTGCCAGCAGCCGGCAGGGGTCCCGTCATGGCTACACCTTC. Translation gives CASSRQGSRHGYTF.

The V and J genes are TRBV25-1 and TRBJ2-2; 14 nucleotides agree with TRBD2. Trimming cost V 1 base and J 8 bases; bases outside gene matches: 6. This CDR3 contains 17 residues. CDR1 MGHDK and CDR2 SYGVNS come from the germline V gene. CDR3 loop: CASSESRTSGGTGELFF. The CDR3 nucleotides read TGTGCCAGCAGTGAATCTCGGACTAGCGGGGGGACTGGGGAGCTGTTTTTT. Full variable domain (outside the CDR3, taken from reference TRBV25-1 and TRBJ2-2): EADIYQTPRYLVIGTGKKITLECSQTMGHDKMYWYQQDPGMELHLIHYSYGVNSTEKGDLSSESTVSRIRTEHFPLTLESARPSHTSQYLCASSESRTSGGTGELFFGEGSRLTVL.

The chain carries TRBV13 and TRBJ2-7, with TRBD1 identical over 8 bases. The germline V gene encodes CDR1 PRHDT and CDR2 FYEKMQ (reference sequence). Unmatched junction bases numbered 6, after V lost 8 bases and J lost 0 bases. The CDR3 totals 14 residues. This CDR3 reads CASRTGTASYEQYF. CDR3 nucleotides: TGTGCCAGCCGGACAGGGACGGCCTCCTACGAGCAGTACTTC.

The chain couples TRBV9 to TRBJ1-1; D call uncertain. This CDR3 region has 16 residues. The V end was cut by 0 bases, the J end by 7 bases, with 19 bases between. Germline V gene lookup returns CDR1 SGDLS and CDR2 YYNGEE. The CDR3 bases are TGTGCCAGCAGCGTAGGGGCAGGTCAAAAAGTGGGTGAAGCTTTCTTT. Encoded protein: CASSVGAGQKVGEAFF.

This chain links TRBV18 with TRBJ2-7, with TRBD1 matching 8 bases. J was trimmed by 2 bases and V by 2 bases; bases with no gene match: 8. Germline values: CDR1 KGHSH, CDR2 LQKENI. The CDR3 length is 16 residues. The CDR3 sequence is CASSPTLAGGPYEQYF. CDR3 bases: TGTGCCAGCTCACCAACACTGGCAGGGGGCCCCTACGAGCAGTACTTC.

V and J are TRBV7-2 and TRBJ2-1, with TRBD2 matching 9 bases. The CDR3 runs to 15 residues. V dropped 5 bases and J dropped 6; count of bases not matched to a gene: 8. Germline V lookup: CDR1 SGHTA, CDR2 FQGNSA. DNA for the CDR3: TGTGCCAGCAGCGACCGCGGGGGGGCGGTCAATGAGCAGTTCTTC. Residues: CASSDRGGAVNEQFF.

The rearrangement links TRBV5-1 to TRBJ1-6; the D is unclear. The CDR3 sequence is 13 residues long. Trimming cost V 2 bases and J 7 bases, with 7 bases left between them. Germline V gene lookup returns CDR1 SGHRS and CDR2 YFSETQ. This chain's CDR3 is CASSFLINSPLHF. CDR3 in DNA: TGCGCCAGCAGCTTTCTAATCAATTCACCCCTCCACTTT.

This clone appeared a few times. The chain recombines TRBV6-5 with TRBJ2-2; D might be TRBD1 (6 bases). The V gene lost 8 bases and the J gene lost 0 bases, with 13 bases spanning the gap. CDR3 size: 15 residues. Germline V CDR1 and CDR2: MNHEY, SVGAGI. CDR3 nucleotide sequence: TGTGCCAGCGAGATGACAGGAACGAACACCGGGGAGCTGTTTTTT. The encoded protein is CASEMTGTNTGELFF.

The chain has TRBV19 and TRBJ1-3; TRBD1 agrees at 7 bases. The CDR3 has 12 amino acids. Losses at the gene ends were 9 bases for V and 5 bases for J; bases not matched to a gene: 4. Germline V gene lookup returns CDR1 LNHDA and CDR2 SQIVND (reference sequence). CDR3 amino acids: CARSTGRNTIYF. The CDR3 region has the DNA TGTGCCAGGTCGACAGGGAGAAACACCATATATTTT.